The 4 T cell receptor beta chains below were found in one sample sequenced in a study of post-analysis software for immune sequencing data. General study findings and limits: Controls had lower frequencies than patients of about 5 TRBV segments, which included TRBV5-6, TRBV5-1 and TRBV20-1.

These TCRs are of unknown antigen specificity. cDNA libraries of TCR beta carried unique molecular identifiers. In TCRdb, the PCR reads were re-called with MiXCR into one record per CDR3 protein. The sample shows 500,000 to 600,000 distinct CDR3 sequences, about 44% of them seen only once. Specimen: blood. The source is a girl aged 10 to 17 with multiple sclerosis.

The chain employs TRBV19 and TRBJ1-1; 9 nucleotides line up with TRBD1. V was pared by 4 bases and J by 1 base, with 10 bases of the junction left unmatched. The CDR3 totals 17 residues. Germline CDR1 and CDR2: LNHDA and SQIVND (reference sequence). The DNA of the CDR3 is TGTGCCAGTAGTAAACGAAAACAGGGGGCGTGGAACACTGAAGCTTTCTTT. Translating it yields CASSKRKQGAWNTEAFF.

This clonotype was observed once. This chain's CDR3 is CASSSDPGQVVYEQFF. DNA of the CDR3: TGCGCCAGCAGCTCGGATCCGGGACAGGTCGTCTATGAGCAGTTCTTC. This rearrangement joins TRBV5-1 to TRBJ2-1, with 8 positions matching TRBD1. The CDR3 sequence is 16 residues long. With 3 bases clipped from V and 8 bases from J, the junction kept 13 bases outside the gene matches. Per germline, CDR1 SGHRS and CDR2 YFSETQ.

The chain joins TRBV29-1 to TRBJ2-1, with 11 bases matching TRBD2. The CDR3 extends over 14 amino acids. Germline CDR1 is SQVTM and CDR2 is ANQGSEA. J lost 0 bases, V lost 7 bases, and 2 bases had no gene match. This CDR3 is CSALAGGSYNEQFF. The CDR3 bases are TGCAGCGCCCTAGCGGGAGGCTCCTACAATGAGCAGTTCTTC.

V usage is TRBV3-1 and J usage is TRBJ2-5; TRBD1 aligns across 10 bases. With 3 bases clipped from V and 4 bases from J, the junction kept 5 bases outside the gene matches. This CDR3 region has 15 residues. Germline V gives CDR1 LGHDT, CDR2 YNNKEL (reference sequence). The CDR3 DNA reads TGTGCCAGCAGCCAGCCGACAGGGGGCCGAGAGACCCAGTACTTC. The encoded protein is CASSQPTGGRETQYF.